Listed here is a single T cell receptor (beta chain). The target antigen is unknown. This sample was taken from a study of cytomegalovirus exposure and HLA in healthy donors. Study conclusions and caveats: The authors confirmed in vitro that a few CMV-associated chains were specific for CMV antigens. A later analysis linked a missense DCLRE1C variant to TCR beta V- and J-gene trimming.

The PCR was carried out with 60 Vbeta primers and 13 Jbeta primers. The table came from immunoSEQ multiplex PCR; TCRdb's copy has only in-frame clones and leaves some out. The sample lists a few hundred thousand clones, nearly 95% seen once, with 1.7% in the top ten. CDR3 length: 13 residues. V shed 6 bases and J shed 5 bases, with 11 bases lying between them. Germline assignment: CDR1 MNHNY and CDR2 SVGAGI (reference sequence). Sequenced sample: PBMCs. This chain links TRBV6-6 with TRBJ1-5; possibly TRBD1 for D (5 bases). This clonotype was obtained from a girl aged 2 to 10 in good health and CMV-seronegative. CDR3 loop: CASSRQRDQPQHF. The CDR3 DNA reads as TGTGCCAGCAGCAGACAGAGAGATCAGCCCCAGCATTTT.